This T cell receptor beta chain originates from a study of shared T cell receptors in the human thymus (dated by TCRdb to the early 2020s). Notes on the research overall: The study examined how self-reactive, shared T-cell receptor alpha chains are generated in the human thymus.

Remarks on this clone: The antigen this receptor binds is unknown. No much larger clone exists at a distance of one base, and base qualities are not known.

Trimming accounts for 5 bases at V and 0 bases at J, while the number of junction bases matched to no gene is 6. From its cysteine to its phenylalanine, the CDR3 spans 15 amino acids. This entry keeps only the CDR3 DNA: 45 bases, framed from base 1. Receptors were amplified or captured by the immunoSEQ multiplex PCR assay. Not all clones reach the TCRdb copy of this immuneACCESS table, which keeps in-frame sequences only. Checked studies attribute under half of the gap to unresolved V genes and leave the rest unexplained. Recorded for this sample are more than 550,000 clones; 70% to 90% of them occurred a single time. About 0.0094% of the sample is taken by the ten largest. This sample was also put to use in a study of human thymus T cells. The second source states: Donors were immunologically healthy infants undergoing open corrective cardiac surgery for congenital heart defects in Finland. Thymus tissue was obtained as surgical resects removed during corrective cardiac surgery. Both the thymic and the peripheral blood repertoires appeared to show biased V and J gene segment usage. The related research found that thymic TCR repertoires overlapped highly between unrelated individuals. The study characterized TCR alpha and beta repertoires from under 10 infant thymus samples and a few related peripheral blood samples. Donor ages ranging from 7 to 244 days were recorded, and several male and a couple of female infants were included in the cohort. Thymocytes were mechanically released from the tissue and were stored as pellets of about 8.5-31 million cells at -70 degrees C. Genomic DNA was extracted from frozen cell pellets with a QIAsymphony instrument. TCRB and TCRAD loci were amplified from a standardized quantity of quality-controlled genomic DNA using the immunoSEQ multiplex PCR assay. The amplicons covered the V(D)J region and were long enough to include the CDR3 and to identify the V and J genes. Through the commercial immunoSEQ service, the amplicons were sequenced on an Illumina platform. Corrections for primer bias and sequencing errors followed previously described methods, while TCRAD and TCRB definitions were based on the IMGT database. immunoSEQ Analyzer 3.0 and VDJTools were used for repertoire analysis, which covered basic statistics, V/J segment usage, diversity estimates, rarefaction and pairwise overlap. Chao1, ChaoE, Efron-Thisted, Shannon and inverse Simpson indices were used to estimate diversity, which was also estimated on datasets down-sampled to the smallest sample. Repertoire overlap was determined by strict matching of CDR3 nucleotide sequence, V gene and J gene, and Jaccard-based multidimensional scaling clustering was applied. On average, thymus samples gave 750,000 to 950,000 unique TCRB clonotypes, whereas blood samples gave about 84,000.

The specimen was thymocytes. The receptor was isolated from a boy under two years old with a congenital heart defect. Donor details come from another sample of the same person, matched by shared clones. This sequence uses TRBV6-7 and TRBJ1-2, and 7 bases in between align with TRBD1. TRBV6-7 is identified as an open reading frame with a role that is uncertain. For the CDR3, the sequence is CASSPEGAPNYGYTF. At the DNA level, the sequence is TGTGCCAGCAGTCCCGAGGGGGCCCCTAACTATGGCTACACCTTC.